A single sample gave rise to the 21 T cell receptor beta chains below, sequenced in a study of technical replicates of blood from a few donors. This table comes from immunoSEQ multiplex PCR, and its TCRdb copy is limited to in-frame clones, with some not included. The sample holds approximately 81,000 clones, 75% to 90% seen once. The source material was PBMCs. Receptors originate from a human donor in good health. Some clones in this sample may be carry-over from other donors' samples.

CDR3 in amino acids: CAVRLAGVTDTQYF. DNA of the CDR3: TGTGCCGTCCGACTAGCGGGGGTCACAGATACGCAGTATTTT. J is TRBJ2-3 and V is TRBV5-4; TRBD2 matches at 12 bases. CDR3 length equals 14 residues. CDR1 is SGHNT and CDR2 is YYREEE in the germline V gene (reference sequence). Losses at the gene ends were 10 bases for V and 2 bases for J; bases not matched to a gene: 5.

The V gene is TRBV18, the J gene TRBJ2-1, with D perhaps matching TRBD2 (5 bases). Germline CDR1 is KGHSH and CDR2 is LQKENI. This CDR3 comprises 13 residues. The V end was cut by 3 bases, the J end by 5 bases, with 8 bases between. The CDR3 protein is CASSPGLNNEQFF. In DNA, the CDR3 is TGTGCCAGCTCACCCGGACTGAACAATGAGCAGTTCTTC.

V gene TRBV6-5 combines with J gene TRBJ1-1; D uncertain. Trimming shortened V by 0 bases and J by 5 bases, and 16 bases separated the two germline ends. Germline CDR1 reads MNHEY; CDR2 reads SVGAGI. CDR3 length equals 16 residues. The CDR3 DNA reads as TGTGCCAGCAGTTACTCGGAATATGGAGGACGGACTGAAGCTTTCTTT. Encoded protein: CASSYSEYGGRTEAFF.

The genes are TRBV19 and TRBJ2-5, with 11 bases aligning to TRBD2. Germline V CDR1 and CDR2: LNHDA, SQIVND (reference sequence). V dropped 6 bases and J dropped 6; count of bases not matched to a gene: 6. The CDR3 totals 14 residues. The CDR3 nucleotides read TGTGCCAGTAGCCTGACTAGCGGGATGCAGACCCAGTACTTC. Translated, it gives CASSLTSGMQTQYF.

V and J are TRBV5-5 and TRBJ1-5, with 10 bases fitting TRBD1. CDR1 SGHKS and CDR2 YYEKEE come from the germline V gene (reference sequence). This CDR3 comprises 18 residues. With 4 bases clipped from V and 2 bases from J, the junction kept 12 bases outside the gene matches. The CDR3 nucleotides read TGTGCCAGCAGCAAAGTTGGGACAGGGGTTAGCCGCAATCAGCCCCAGCATTTT. Translated, it gives CASSKVGTGVSRNQPQHF.

The V call is TRBV2, the J call TRBJ2-2, with 7 bases fitting TRBD2. The CDR3 consists of 15 residues. The germline CDR1 and CDR2 sequences are SNHLY and FYNNEI. V lost 6 bases and J lost 8; bases outside the gene matches: 12. CDR3 protein: CASSATREGSGELFF. DNA of the CDR3: TGTGCCAGCAGCGCTACTAGGGAGGGGTCGGGGGAGCTGTTTTTT. Full variable domain (outside the CDR3, taken from reference TRBV2 and TRBJ2-2): EPEVTQTPSHQVTQMGQEVILRCVPISNHLYFYWYRQILGQKVEFLVSFYNNEISEKSEIFDDQFSVERPDGSNFTLKIRSTKLEDSAMYFCASSATREGSGELFFGEGSRLTVL.

This clone showed up just a few times. The DNA of the CDR3 is TGTGCCAGTAGCTGGGGGGGGACAGGGACCATCAATGAGCAGTTCTTC. It codes for CASSWGGTGTINEQFF. The chain uses TRBV19 and TRBJ2-1; 9 nucleotides line up with TRBD1. Germline CDR1 is LNHDA and CDR2 is SQIVND (reference sequence). Trimming at V came to 6 bases and at J to 6 bases, leaving 12 bases not matched to a gene. This CDR3 is built from 16 residues.

V is TRBV5-4 and J is TRBJ2-1, with D hard to call. V lost 3 bases to trimming and J lost 0 bases, with 10 bases between them. The CDR3 sequence is 15 residues long. Per the germline V gene, CDR1 is SGHNT and CDR2 is YYREEE (reference sequence). The CDR3, as DNA: TGTGCCAGCAGCTCAGCGCCGAGCTCCTACAATGAGCAGTTCTTC. Its protein product is CASSSAPSSYNEQFF.

This clone was recorded a few times. This chain joins TRBV5-8 and TRBJ1-1, with D possibly TRBD1 on 6 matching bases. The length of the CDR3 is 14 residues. The germline V gene encodes CDR1 SGHTS and CDR2 YDEGEE. Trimming removed 4 bases from V and 10 bases from J, with 20 bases in between. CDR3 DNA sequence: TGTGCCAGCAGCGGACGGACCCAGGGGTTGACAGCTTTCTTT. The encoded protein is CASSGRTQGLTAFF.

This clone was seen only a few times. V and J are TRBV2 and TRBJ1-2; 9 nucleotides agree with TRBD1. The CDR3 is 13 residues long. V gave up 8 bases and J gave up 5 bases; unmatched junction bases: 6. Germline lookup yields CDR1 SNHLY and CDR2 FYNNEI. The CDR3 spells CASRQGVSYGYTF. The CDR3 DNA follows: TGTGCCAGCCGACAGGGGGTTTCGTATGGCTACACCTTC.

This chain links TRBV4-1 with TRBJ2-7; 10 positions match TRBD1. The junction had 11 bases not matched to a gene; V was cut back by 4 bases and J by 8 bases. The CDR3 is 15 residues long. The germline CDR1 and CDR2 sequences are MGHRA and YSYEKL. DNA of the CDR3: TGCGCCAGCAGCCCTCAGACAGGGGGCCAAGGTCAGCAGTACTTC. Translated: CASSPQTGGQGQQYF.

This clone occurred once. The chain uses TRBV11-1 and TRBJ2-3; TRBD2 aligns across 12 bases. The CDR3 has 16 residues. V trimming: 4 bases; J trimming: 2 bases; junction bases outside the gene matches: 4. Germline V gives CDR1 SGHAT, CDR2 FQDESV (reference sequence). The CDR3 sequence is CASSSRLAGATDTQYF. For the CDR3, the DNA is TGTGCCAGCAGCTCCAGACTAGCGGGAGCCACAGATACGCAGTATTTT.

In DNA form, the CDR3 reads TGTGCCAGCAGTCGTAGCGGGGGCACCTACGAGCAGTACTTC. The encoded protein is CASSRSGGTYEQYF. The gene calls are TRBV6-5 and TRBJ2-7; 9 bases are a match to TRBD2. The CDR3 covers 14 residues. Per the germline V gene, CDR1 is MNHEY and CDR2 is SVGAGI. Trimming removed 5 bases from V and 2 bases from J; junction bases left unmatched: 4.

The rearrangement joins TRBV13 to TRBJ1-1; D call uncertain. Deletions cut 5 bases from V and 5 bases from J, with 15 bases between. Per germline, CDR1 PRHDT and CDR2 FYEKMQ (reference sequence). The CDR3 runs to 14 residues. Here the CDR3 reads CASSHTKDRTEAFF. The DNA for the CDR3 is TGTGCCAGCAGCCATACTAAGGATAGAACTGAAGCTTTCTTT. The variable domain in full, with the rest retrieved from reference TRBV13 and TRBJ1-1, is AAGVIQSPRHLIKEKRETATLKCYPIPRHDTVYWYQQGPGQDPQFLISFYEKMQSDKGSIPDRFSAQQFSDYHSELNMSSLELGDSALYFCASSHTKDRTEAFFGQGTRLTVV.

Only one count was recorded for this clone. The gene calls are TRBV7-6 and TRBJ1-6; D is undetermined. The CDR3 contains 14 residues. The germline CDR1 and CDR2 sequences are SGHVS and FNYEAQ. V was cut by 5 bases and J by 10 bases, with 15 bases left in between. CDR3 nucleotide sequence: TGTGCCAGCAGCCGCGAGGTGCGAGACTCACCCCTCCACTTT. Translation: CASSREVRDSPLHF.

The chain combines TRBV5-1 with TRBJ2-6; D remains unclear. The V and J ends lost 3 bases and 0 bases respectively, with 10 bases between them. There are 16 residues in the CDR3. Germline V gene lookup returns CDR1 SGHRS and CDR2 YFSETQ. CDR3 residues: CASSSLAYSGANVLTF. As DNA, the CDR3 is TGCGCCAGCAGCTCTTTGGCTTACTCTGGGGCCAACGTCCTGACTTTC.

The chain links TRBV25-1 to TRBJ2-7; 7 nucleotides agree with TRBD2. The CDR3 length is 18 residues. CDR1 and CDR2 from the germline V gene are MGHDK and SYGVNS. Trimming removed 5 bases from V and 2 bases from J; junction bases left unmatched: 18. The CDR3 sequence: CASSPRELADFIPYEQYF. As DNA, the CDR3 is TGTGCCAGCAGTCCCCGAGAGCTAGCGGACTTTATTCCCTACGAGCAGTACTTC.

This sequence joins TRBV30 and TRBJ2-7; D may be TRBD1 (6 bases). Germline-derived CDR1 and CDR2 are GTSNPN and SVGIG (reference sequence). The CDR3 sequence is 13 residues long. Trimming stripped 8 bases from V and 5 bases from J, with 19 bases between. The CDR3, as DNA: TGTGCCATCCGCTTGGGACAAATCGACGAGCAGTACTTC. Translated, it gives CAIRLGQIDEQYF.

On this clone: Other DNA sequences in this sample translate to the same CDR3. The V and J genes are TRBV6-1 and TRBJ1-2, with a possible D match to TRBD1 (6 bases). The germline CDR1 and CDR2 sequences are MNHNS and SASEGT. The CDR3 loop spans 14 amino acids. Trimming removed 8 bases from V and 0 bases from J, with 13 bases in between. The CDR3 nucleotides read TGTGCCAGCTCTTTGGACAGTCCTAACTATGGCTACACCTTC. It codes for CASSLDSPNYGYTF.

V is TRBV29-1 and J is TRBJ2-1; TRBD1 matches at 9 bases. The germline V gene has CDR1 SQVTM and CDR2 ANQGSEA. Unmatched junction bases numbered 8, after V lost 7 bases and J lost 7 bases. The CDR3 length is 13 residues. CDR3 sequence: CSARQGGANEQFF. CDR3 DNA: TGCAGCGCTCGACAGGGGGGCGCGAATGAGCAGTTCTTC.

The chain uses TRBV2 and TRBJ1-5; the match to TRBD1 covers 7 bases. J was trimmed by 2 bases and V by 7 bases; bases with no gene match: 5. From germline, CDR1 is SNHLY and CDR2 FYNNEI. The CDR3 has 14 residues. The CDR3 sequence is CASKTGTGNQPQHF. The CDR3 DNA follows: TGTGCCAGCAAGACAGGGACTGGCAATCAGCCCCAGCATTTT.